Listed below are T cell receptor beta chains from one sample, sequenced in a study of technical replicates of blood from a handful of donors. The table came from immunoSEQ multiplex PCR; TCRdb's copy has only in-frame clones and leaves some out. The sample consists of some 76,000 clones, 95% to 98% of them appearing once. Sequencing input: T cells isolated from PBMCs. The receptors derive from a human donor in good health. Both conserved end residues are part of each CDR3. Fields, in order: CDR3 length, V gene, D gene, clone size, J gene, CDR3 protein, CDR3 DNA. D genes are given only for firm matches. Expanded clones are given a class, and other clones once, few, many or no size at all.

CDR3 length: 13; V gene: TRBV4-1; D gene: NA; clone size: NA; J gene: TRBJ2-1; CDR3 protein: CASSQILVSQQFF; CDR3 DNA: TGCGCCAGCAGCCAAATATTGGTCAGTCAGCAGTTCTTC
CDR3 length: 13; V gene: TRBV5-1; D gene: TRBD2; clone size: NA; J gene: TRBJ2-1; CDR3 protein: CASRLAGGNEQFF; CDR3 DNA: TGCGCCAGCAGACTAGCGGGAGGCAATGAGCAGTTCTTC
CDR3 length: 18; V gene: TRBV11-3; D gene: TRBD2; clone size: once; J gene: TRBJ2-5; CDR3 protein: CASSLGVSERGDQETQYF; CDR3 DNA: TGTGCCAGCAGCTTAGGCGTATCCGAGCGGGGGGACCAAGAGACCCAGTACTTC
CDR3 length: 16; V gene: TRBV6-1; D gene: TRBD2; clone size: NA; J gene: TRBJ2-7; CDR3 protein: CASSEVWLAGVYEQYF; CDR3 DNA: TGTGCCAGCAGTGAGGTATGGCTAGCGGGAGTCTACGAGCAGTACTTC
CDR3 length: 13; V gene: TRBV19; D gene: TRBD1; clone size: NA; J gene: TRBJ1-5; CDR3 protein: CASTRQGNQPQHF; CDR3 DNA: TGTGCCAGTACGAGACAGGGGAATCAGCCCCAGCATTTT
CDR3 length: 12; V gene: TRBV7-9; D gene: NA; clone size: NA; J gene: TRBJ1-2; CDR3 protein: CASSLTRSDYTF; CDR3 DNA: TGTGCCAGCAGCTTAACTAGGTCAGACTACACCTTC
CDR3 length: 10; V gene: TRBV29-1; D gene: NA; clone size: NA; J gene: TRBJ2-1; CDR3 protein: CSAAYNEQFF; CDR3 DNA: TGCAGCGCTGCCTACAATGAGCAGTTCTTC
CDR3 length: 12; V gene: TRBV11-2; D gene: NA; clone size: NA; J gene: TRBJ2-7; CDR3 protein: CASSQGPYEQYF; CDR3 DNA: TGTGCCAGCAGCCAGGGCCCCTACGAGCAGTACTTC
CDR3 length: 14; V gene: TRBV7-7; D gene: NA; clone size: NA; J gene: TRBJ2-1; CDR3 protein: CASSLFSGEGEQFF; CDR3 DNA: TGTGCTAGCAGCTTATTCTCAGGGGAAGGTGAGCAGTTCTTC
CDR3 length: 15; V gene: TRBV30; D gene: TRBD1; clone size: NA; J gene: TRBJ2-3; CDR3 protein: CAWSQGQGITDTQYF; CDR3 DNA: TGTGCCTGGAGTCAGGGACAGGGGATCACAGATACGCAGTATTTT
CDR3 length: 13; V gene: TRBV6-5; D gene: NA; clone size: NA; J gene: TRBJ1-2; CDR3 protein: CASSYTQGNGYTF; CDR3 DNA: TGTGCCAGCAGTTACACGCAGGGGAATGGCTACACCTTC
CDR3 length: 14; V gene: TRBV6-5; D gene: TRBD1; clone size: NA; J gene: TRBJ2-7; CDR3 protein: CASSYRDRGSEQYF; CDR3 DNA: TGTGCCAGCAGTTACCGGGACAGGGGCTCCGAGCAGTACTTC
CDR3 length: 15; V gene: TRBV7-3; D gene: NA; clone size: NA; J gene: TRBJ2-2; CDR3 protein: CASSDPRLETGELFF; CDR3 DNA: TGTGCCAGCAGCGATCCACGGCTAGAGACCGGGGAGCTGTTTTTT
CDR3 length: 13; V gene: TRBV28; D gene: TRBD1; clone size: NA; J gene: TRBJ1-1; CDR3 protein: CASTIDRGAEAFF; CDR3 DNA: TGTGCCAGCACCATAGACAGGGGAGCTGAAGCTTTCTTT
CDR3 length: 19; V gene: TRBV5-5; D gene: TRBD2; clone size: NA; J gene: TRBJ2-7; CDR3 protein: CASSSLPGLAGGSSYEQYF; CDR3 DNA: TGTGCCAGCAGCAGCCTCCCGGGACTAGCGGGAGGGAGCTCCTACGAGCAGTACTTC
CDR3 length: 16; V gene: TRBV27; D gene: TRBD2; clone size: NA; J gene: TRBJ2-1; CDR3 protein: CASGPLAGSSYNEQFF; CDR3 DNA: TGTGCCAGCGGGCCTTTAGCGGGGAGCTCCTACAATGAGCAGTTCTTC
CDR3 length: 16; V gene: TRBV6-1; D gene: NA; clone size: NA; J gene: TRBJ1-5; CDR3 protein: CASSERRGGNNQPQHF; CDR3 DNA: TGTGCCAGCAGTGAGCGACGCGGGGGGAACAATCAGCCCCAGCATTTT
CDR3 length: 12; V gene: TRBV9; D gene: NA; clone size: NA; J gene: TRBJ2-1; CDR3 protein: CASSVEVGEQFF; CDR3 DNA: TGTGCCAGCAGCGTAGAAGTCGGTGAGCAGTTCTTC
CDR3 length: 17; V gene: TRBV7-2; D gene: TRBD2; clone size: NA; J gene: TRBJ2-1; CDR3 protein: CASSLALWTSSYNEQFF; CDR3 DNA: TGTGCCAGCAGCTTAGCTCTTTGGACTAGCTCCTACAATGAGCAGTTCTTC